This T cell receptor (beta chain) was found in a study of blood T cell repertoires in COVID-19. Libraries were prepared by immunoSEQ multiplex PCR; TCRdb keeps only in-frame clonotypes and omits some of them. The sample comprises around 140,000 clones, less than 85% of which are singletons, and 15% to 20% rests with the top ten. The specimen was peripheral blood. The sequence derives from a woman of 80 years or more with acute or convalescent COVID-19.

CDR3 region: CASSPRGGDTEAFF. The CDR3 nucleotides read TGCGCCAGCAGCCCGAGAGGCGGAGACACTGAAGCTTTCTTT. This sequence joins TRBV4-3 and TRBJ1-1; D is undetermined. CDR1 and CDR2 (germline): LGHNA, YSLEER. The CDR3 loop spans 14 amino acids. The V gene lost 4 bases and the J gene lost 3 bases, with 12 bases spanning the gap.